These T cell receptor beta chains were read from a single sample in a study of response to subunit inactivated influenza vaccine. TCRdb used MiXCR to reprocess the RT-PCR reads, holding one entry per CDR3 protein. Of hundreds of thousands of distinct CDR3 sequences in the sample, 15% to 18% are singletons; the top ten hold more than 9%. The source was PBMCs from blood, collected about 11 days after vaccination. Receptors originate from a man aged 45-65 years who received an inactivated influenza vaccine. Both conserved end residues are part of each CDR3. A D gene is named only where the DNA matches it firmly. Only some rows state a clone size, as once, few, many or a class for expanded clones.

D: TRBD1; J: TRBJ2-7; size: .; V: TRBV7-7; DNA: TGTGCCAGCAGCTCGGGACAGGGTAACAACGAGCAGTACTTC; CDR3: CASSSGQGNNEQYF
D: TRBD2; J: TRBJ2-2; size: .; V: TRBV28; DNA: TGTGCCAGCACTCTAGCGGGAGTAACCGGGGAGCTGTTTTTT; CDR3: CASTLAGVTGELFF
D: .; J: TRBJ2-5; size: few; V: TRBV5-6; DNA: TGTGCCAGCAGCTTGTCTTCGGGGGAGACCCAGTACTTC; CDR3: CASSLSSGETQYF
D: TRBD1; J: TRBJ2-2; size: .; V: TRBV29-1; DNA: TGCAGCGGACTAGGGACAGGGGGCGGCGGGGAGCTGTTTTTT; CDR3: CSGLGTGGGGELFF
D: .; J: TRBJ2-5; size: few; V: TRBV5-8; DNA: TGTGCCAGCAGCTTGGCCTTACAGGCCTTAGGGGAGACCCAGTACTTC; CDR3: CASSLALQALGETQYF
D: TRBD2; J: TRBJ2-5; size: .; V: TRBV3-1; DNA: TGTGCCAGCAGCCAAGAGGGGGAGGGCCAGGAGACCCAGTACTTC; CDR3: CASSQEGEGQETQYF
D: .; J: TRBJ2-1; size: few; V: TRBV7-9; DNA: TGTGCCAGCAGCTTAGCGTCGTCGGAGGGGTTCTTC; CDR3: CASSLASSEGFF
D: TRBD1; J: TRBJ2-1; size: few; V: TRBV15; DNA: TGTGCCACCAGCGGGACAGAGGGCTATGAGCAGTTCTTC; CDR3: CATSGTEGYEQFF
D: .; J: TRBJ2-3; size: few; V: TRBV18; DNA: TGTGCCAGCTCACCGAAACAGTTCCTCACAGATACGCAGTATTTT; CDR3: CASSPKQFLTDTQYF
D: TRBD2; J: TRBJ2-5; size: many; V: TRBV20-1; DNA: TGCAGTGCTAGAGAATTCGCTAGCGGGGCACAAGAGACCCAGTACTTC; CDR3: CSAREFASGAQETQYF
D: .; J: TRBJ2-5; size: .; V: TRBV18; DNA: TGTGCCAGCTCACCACCGGGTCCTGGCGGAGAGACCCAGTACTTC; CDR3: CASSPPGPGGETQYF
D: .; J: TRBJ2-7; size: few; V: TRBV10-3; DNA: TGTGCCATCAGTGAAAGAGGTCCCTACTCCTACGAGCAGTACTTC; CDR3: CAISERGPYSYEQYF
D: TRBD1; J: TRBJ2-4; size: .; V: TRBV10-3; DNA: TGTGCCAGCAGTGAGTGGCAGGGGGTCAAAAACATTCAGTACTTC; CDR3: CASSEWQGVKNIQYF
D: .; J: TRBJ1-5; size: many; V: TRBV29-1; DNA: TGCAGCGTTGGGGGGACACCTAATCAGCCCCAGCATTTT; CDR3: CSVGGTPNQPQHF
D: .; J: TRBJ1-1; size: .; V: TRBV4-3; DNA: TGCGCCAGCAGCCAAGAAGACCTTCGGGGTGAAGCTTTCTTT; CDR3: CASSQEDLRGEAFF
D: .; J: TRBJ1-3; size: .; V: TRBV12-3/TRBV12-4; DNA: TGTGCCAGCAGGTTCCCCGGTGGAAACACCATATATTTT; CDR3: CASRFPGGNTIYF
D: .; J: TRBJ2-1; size: .; V: TRBV18; DNA: TGTGCCAGTGAAACCAGGCTCGGGGGCTACAATGAGCAGTTCTTC; CDR3: CASETRLGGYNEQFF
D: TRBD1; J: TRBJ1-1; size: few; V: TRBV5-1; DNA: TGCGCCAGCAGCGCGACAGGGGCGAACACTGAAGCTTTCTTT; CDR3: CASSATGANTEAFF
D: .; J: TRBJ2-2; size: many; V: TRBV27; DNA: TGTGCCAGCAGGAACCAGGGGAACACCGGGGAGCTGTTTTTT; CDR3: CASRNQGNTGELFF
D: .; J: TRBJ1-5; size: .; V: TRBV15; DNA: TGTGCCACCAGCAGAGTACAGGATCAGCCCCAGCATTTT; CDR3: CATSRVQDQPQHF
D: TRBD2; J: TRBJ2-1; size: few; V: TRBV7-8; DNA: TGTGCCAGCAGCTTAGCCGGGACTAGCGGAGCATACAATGAGCAGTTCTTC; CDR3: CASSLAGTSGAYNEQFF
D: .; J: TRBJ2-1; size: many; V: TRBV11-1; DNA: TGTGCCAGCAGGTCGGGCAATGAGCAGTTCTTC; CDR3: CASRSGNEQFF
D: .; J: TRBJ2-3; size: few; V: TRBV15; DNA: TGTGCCACCTCCGCGCGGGCCGATACGCAGTATTTT; CDR3: CATSARADTQYF
D: .; J: TRBJ2-3; size: .; V: TRBV5-1; DNA: TGCGCCAGCAGCTTGGAGGGACGAGATACGCAGTATTTT; CDR3: CASSLEGRDTQYF
D: .; J: TRBJ1-2; size: .; V: TRBV7-9; DNA: TGTGCCAGCAGCTTCGGGCGAGATGGCTACACCTTC; CDR3: CASSFGRDGYTF
D: .; J: TRBJ2-3; size: .; V: TRBV29-1; DNA: TGCAGCGGGCGGGGCGCGGCGTTGGGTGGCACAGATACGCAGTATTTT; CDR3: CSGRGAALGGTDTQYF
D: .; J: TRBJ1-5; size: few; V: TRBV6-2/TRBV6-3; DNA: TGTGCCAGCAGTTACCCGGGAACCCAGCATTTT; CDR3: CASSYPGTQHF
D: .; J: TRBJ1-6; size: few; V: TRBV4-2; DNA: TGTGCCAGCAGCCAAGCCCGCGGTAATTCACCCCTCCACTTT; CDR3: CASSQARGNSPLHF
D: TRBD1; J: TRBJ2-5; size: few; V: TRBV29-1; DNA: TGCAGCGTGGAAACCGGGACAGGGTTTTTGGAGACCCAGTACTTC; CDR3: CSVETGTGFLETQYF
D: .; J: TRBJ1-3; size: many; V: TRBV5-8; DNA: TGTGCCAGCAGCTTGGGTAGGGTGTTCTCTGGAAACACCATATATTTT; CDR3: CASSLGRVFSGNTIYF
D: TRBD2; J: TRBJ2-3; size: few; V: TRBV10-3; DNA: TGTGCCATCAGTATGACTAGCGGGGGGTACACAGATACGCAGTATTTT; CDR3: CAISMTSGGYTDTQYF
D: .; J: TRBJ2-7; size: few; V: TRBV9; DNA: TGTGCCAGCAGCCCCCTGACAGTGTTTAGAAAGCAGTACTTC; CDR3: CASSPLTVFRKQYF
D: .; J: TRBJ2-7; size: many; V: TRBV7-8; DNA: TGTGCCAGCAGCTTAAGTTCCAGCAGGGGCTACGAGCAGTACTTC; CDR3: CASSLSSSRGYEQYF
D: .; J: TRBJ2-4; size: .; V: TRBV24-1; DNA: TGTGCCACCAGTGGAACTAATAGAAACATTCAGTACTTC; CDR3: CATSGTNRNIQYF
D: .; J: TRBJ2-7; size: .; V: TRBV7-8; DNA: TGTGCCAGCAACAAGATTAAGGATGCACTCGAGCAGTACTTC; CDR3: CASNKIKDALEQYF
D: .; J: TRBJ2-5; size: .; V: TRBV10-2; DNA: TGCGCCAGCAGTGGGCCAGGAGGTACAATGGACCAAGAGACCCAGTACTTC; CDR3: CASSGPGGTMDQETQYF
D: TRBD1; J: TRBJ2-4; size: .; V: TRBV4-2; DNA: TGTGCCAGCAGCAAAGAACCGGGACAGGGTGACGACATTCAGTACTTC; CDR3: CASSKEPGQGDDIQYF
D: TRBD2; J: TRBJ2-3; size: .; V: TRBV7-2; DNA: TGTGCCAGCACTTTAGCGGGAGGGCAAGATACGCAGTATTTT; CDR3: CASTLAGGQDTQYF
D: TRBD2; J: TRBJ2-3; size: .; V: TRBV6-1; DNA: TGTGCCAGCGAGCCGTTAGCGGGGGTGATAGATACGCAGTATTTT; CDR3: CASEPLAGVIDTQYF
D: .; J: TRBJ2-2; size: .; V: TRBV9; DNA: TGTGCCAGCAGCGTAGATATGGAGAACACCGGGGAGCTGTTTTTT; CDR3: CASSVDMENTGELFF
D: .; J: TRBJ2-1; size: .; V: TRBV28; DNA: TGTGCCAGCAGTCCCATCCCGAGGCACGAGCAGTTCTTC; CDR3: CASSPIPRHEQFF
D: TRBD2; J: TRBJ2-1; size: .; V: TRBV29-1; DNA: TGCAGCGTTGAGTTCCGTGGGGCTAGCGGGAACTACAATGAGCAGTTCTTC; CDR3: CSVEFRGASGNYNEQFF
D: TRBD1; J: TRBJ2-7; size: many; V: TRBV7-8; DNA: TGTGCCAGCAGCTTAGCCGGATTTGGGACAGGGGTCTCCTACGAGCAGTACTTC; CDR3: CASSLAGFGTGVSYEQYF
D: .; J: TRBJ1-1; size: .; V: TRBV14; DNA: TGTGCCAGCAGCCAAGTTGGGGGCAGTCTGAACACTGAAGCTTTCTTT; CDR3: CASSQVGGSLNTEAFF
D: .; J: TRBJ1-1; size: many; V: TRBV29-1; DNA: TGCAGCGTAGAGAACAGAGAGGGGAAGGCTGAAGCTTTCTTT; CDR3: CSVENREGKAEAFF
D: TRBD2; J: TRBJ2-1; size: few; V: TRBV11-1; DNA: TGTGCCAGCAGCTTCAGGACTAGCGGGGGCGACAGCTCCTACAATGAGCAGTTCTTC; CDR3: CASSFRTSGGDSSYNEQFF